The entry that follows covers one T cell receptor beta chain sequence. Its antigen is unknown. TCR alpha and TCR beta cDNA libraries with sample barcodes and UMIs came from 5'RACE using constant-segment primers. TCRdb reanalysed the 5' RACE reads using MiXCR and keeps one entry per CDR3 protein. This table holds fewer than 650,000 distinct CDR3 sequences, around 15% found once. This sample is drawn from a study of T-cell memory formation after mild COVID-19. Whole-study results and caveats: While clones contracting from day 15 to 85 were balanced between CD4 and CD8, later expanders leaned CD4+. Cross-reactive memory apparently joined, as some responding clones appeared in pre-infection memory.

This receptor was obtained from an adult woman who had mild COVID-19 (a few samples of this study predate the infection). Cell type and time point are not known. The source material was PBMCs or a T cell subset sorted from them (not recorded which).

The DNA for the CDR3 is TGTGCCAGCAGTTACGGGGACTTCTCTGGAAACACCATATATTTT. This sequence encodes CASSYGDFSGNTIYF. The rearrangement joins TRBV6-6 to TRBJ1-3; perhaps TRBD1 as D (5 bases). V lost 2 bases to trimming and J lost 0 bases, with 8 bases between them. Germline V gene lookup returns CDR1 MNHNY and CDR2 SVGAGI (reference sequence). CDR3 length: 15 amino acids.